This paragraph reports one TCR beta chain. Its target is not known. Germline CDR1 is MGHRA and CDR2 is YSYEKL. This CDR3 has 15 residues. The V end lost 0 bases, the J end lost 1 base, and 10 bases lay between the germline ends. This entry is derived from a study of OX40 agonist ivuxolimab in advanced cancers. The overall study: With ivuxolimab, an agonistic anti-OX40 (CD134) antibody, patients were treated. Patients assigned to dose escalation were diagnosed with hepatocellular carcinoma, melanoma, renal cell or head and neck cancer. A partial response was reached by three patients: one with hepatocellular carcinoma and two with cutaneous melanoma.

Study-level results: Expanded clones belonging to CD8+ T cells outnumbered, on average, those of CD4+.

Profiling relied on immunoSEQ multiplex PCR, and the TCRdb table lists in-frame clones only, not all of them. The repertoire consists of roughly 41,000 clones, with more than 75% occurring once and the leading ten covering about 12%. This rearrangement joins TRBV4-1 to TRBJ2-7; no clear D gene. The sequence derives from an adult with an advanced solid tumor such as melanoma, head and neck, liver or kidney cancer. Sequenced material: CD4+ or CD8+ T cells sorted from blood, taken in a trial of the OX40 agonist ivuxolimab. The CDR3 sequence is CASSQDRIGSYEQYF. CDR3 DNA sequence: TGCGCCAGCAGCCAAGATCGGATCGGTTCCTACGAGCAGTACTTC.